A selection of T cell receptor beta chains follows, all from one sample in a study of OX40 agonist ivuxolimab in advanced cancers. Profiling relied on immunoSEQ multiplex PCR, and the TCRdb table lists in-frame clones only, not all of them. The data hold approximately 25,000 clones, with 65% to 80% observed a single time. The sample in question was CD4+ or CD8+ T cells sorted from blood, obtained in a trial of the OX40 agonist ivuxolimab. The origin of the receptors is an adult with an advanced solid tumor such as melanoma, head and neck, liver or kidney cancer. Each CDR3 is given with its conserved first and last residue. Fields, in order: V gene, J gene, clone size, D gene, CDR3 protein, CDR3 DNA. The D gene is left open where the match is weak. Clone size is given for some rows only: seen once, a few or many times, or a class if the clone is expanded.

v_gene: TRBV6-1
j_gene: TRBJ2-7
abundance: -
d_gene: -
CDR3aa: CASSEGGVTLYEQYF
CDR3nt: TGTGCCAGCAGTGAAGGAGGGGTTACCCTCTACGAGCAGTACTTC

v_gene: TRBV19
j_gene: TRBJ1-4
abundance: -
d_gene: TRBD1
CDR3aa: CASSPQGVGTNEKLFF
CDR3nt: TGTGCCAGTAGTCCCCAGGGGGTCGGAACTAATGAAAAACTGTTTTTT

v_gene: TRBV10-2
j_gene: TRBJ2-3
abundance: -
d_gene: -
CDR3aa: CASSHLASTDTQYF
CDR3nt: TGCGCCAGCAGCCATTTAGCTAGCACAGATACGCAGTATTTT

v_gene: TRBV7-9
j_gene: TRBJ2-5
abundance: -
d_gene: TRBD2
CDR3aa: CASSPGTSGRAGTQYF
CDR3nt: TGTGCCAGCAGCCCCGGGACTAGCGGGAGGGCCGGGACCCAGTACTTC

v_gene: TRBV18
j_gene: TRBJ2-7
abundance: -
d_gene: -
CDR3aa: CASSPSSYEQYF
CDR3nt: TGTGCCAGCTCACCAAGCTCCTACGAGCAGTACTTC

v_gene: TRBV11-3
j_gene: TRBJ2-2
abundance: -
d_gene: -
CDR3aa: CASQGFRDTGELFF
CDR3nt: TGTGCCAGCCAGGGGTTTCGAGACACCGGGGAGCTGTTTTTT

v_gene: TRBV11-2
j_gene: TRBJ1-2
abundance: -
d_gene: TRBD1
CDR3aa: CASRSPRQGGAGYTF
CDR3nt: TGTGCCAGCAGGTCCCCGAGGCAGGGGGGTGCCGGCTACACCTTC

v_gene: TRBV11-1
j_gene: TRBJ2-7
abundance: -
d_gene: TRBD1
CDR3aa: CASSSGQGYTYEQYF
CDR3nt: TGTGCCAGCAGCTCAGGACAGGGATACACCTACGAGCAGTACTTC

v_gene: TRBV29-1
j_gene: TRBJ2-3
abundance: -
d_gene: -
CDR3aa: CSVEGGADTQYF
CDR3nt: TGCAGCGTTGAAGGGGGAGCAGATACGCAGTATTTT

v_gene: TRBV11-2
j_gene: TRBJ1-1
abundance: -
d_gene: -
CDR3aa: CASSLGQMNTEAFF
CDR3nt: TGTGCCAGCAGCTTAGGCCAAATGAACACTGAAGCTTTCTTT

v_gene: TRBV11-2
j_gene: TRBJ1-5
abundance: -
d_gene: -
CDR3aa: CASSLENQPQHF
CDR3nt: TGTGCCAGCAGCTTAGAGAATCAGCCCCAGCATTTT

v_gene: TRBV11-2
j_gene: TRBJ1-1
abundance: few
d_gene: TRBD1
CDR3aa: CASSLWQGATEAFF
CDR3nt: TGTGCCAGCAGCTTGTGGCAGGGGGCCACTGAAGCTTTCTTT

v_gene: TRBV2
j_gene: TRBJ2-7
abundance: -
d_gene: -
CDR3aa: CANLETPGREQYF
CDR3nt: TGTGCCAACCTCGAAACTCCGGGGCGCGAGCAGTACTTC

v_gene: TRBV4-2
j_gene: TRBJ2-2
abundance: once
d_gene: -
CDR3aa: CASSQDGGRDGELFF
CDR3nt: TGTGCCAGCAGCCAAGATGGGGGCAGGGACGGGGAGCTGTTTTTT

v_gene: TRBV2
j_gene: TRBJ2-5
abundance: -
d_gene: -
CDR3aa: CASSRDSFETQYF
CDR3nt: TGTGCCAGCAGTAGGGACTCATTCGAGACCCAGTACTTC

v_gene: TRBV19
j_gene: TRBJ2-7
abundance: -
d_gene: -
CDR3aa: CASSIAGDSYEQYF
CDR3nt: TGTGCCAGTAGTATAGCTGGGGATTCCTACGAGCAGTACTTC

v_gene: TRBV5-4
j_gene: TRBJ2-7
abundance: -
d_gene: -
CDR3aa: CASSVGPGDYEQYF
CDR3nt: TGTGCCAGCAGCGTGGGTCCGGGAGACTACGAGCAGTACTTC

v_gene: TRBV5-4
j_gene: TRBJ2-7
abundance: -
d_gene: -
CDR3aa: CASSLERGEQYF
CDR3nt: TGTGCCAGCAGCTTGGAACGGGGCGAGCAGTACTTC

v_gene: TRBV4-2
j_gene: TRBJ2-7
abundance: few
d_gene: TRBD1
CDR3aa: CASSHRDRNYEQYF
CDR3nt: TGTGCCAGCAGTCACCGGGACAGAAACTACGAGCAGTACTTC

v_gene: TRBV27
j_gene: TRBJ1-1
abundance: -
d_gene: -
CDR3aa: CASFGHPRAEAFF
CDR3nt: TGTGCCAGCTTCGGACATCCTCGGGCTGAAGCTTTCTTT

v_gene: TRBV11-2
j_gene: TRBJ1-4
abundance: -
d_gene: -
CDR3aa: CASSLDRGDGEKLFF
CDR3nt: TGTGCCAGCAGCTTAGATCGAGGAGACGGTGAAAAACTGTTTTTT

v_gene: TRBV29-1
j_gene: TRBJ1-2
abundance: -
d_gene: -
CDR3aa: CSAVTTGGYTF
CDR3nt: TGCAGCGCCGTGACGACGGGAGGCTACACCTTC

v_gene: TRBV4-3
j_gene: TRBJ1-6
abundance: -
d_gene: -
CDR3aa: CASSQDRGAGSPLHF
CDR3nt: TGCGCCAGCAGCCAAGATCGAGGGGCAGGATCACCCCTCCACTTT

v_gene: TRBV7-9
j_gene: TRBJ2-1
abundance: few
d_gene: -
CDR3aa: CASSSRESSLHNEQFF
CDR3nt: TGTGCCAGCAGCTCACGGGAGTCTTCCCTTCACAATGAGCAGTTCTTC

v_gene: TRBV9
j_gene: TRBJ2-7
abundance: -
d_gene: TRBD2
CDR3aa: CASSPLAGGEQYF
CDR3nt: TGTGCCAGCAGCCCCCTAGCGGGGGGCGAGCAGTACTTC

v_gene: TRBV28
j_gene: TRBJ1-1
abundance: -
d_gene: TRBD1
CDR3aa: CASSDTGAIFEAFF
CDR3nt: TGTGCCAGCAGTGATACAGGGGCTATTTTTGAAGCTTTCTTT

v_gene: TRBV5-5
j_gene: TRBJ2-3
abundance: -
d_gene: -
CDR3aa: CACGVDFTDTQYF
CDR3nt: TGTGCCTGCGGCGTAGATTTCACAGATACGCAGTATTTT

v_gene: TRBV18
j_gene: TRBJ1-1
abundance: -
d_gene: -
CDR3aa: CASSPPSLDRMNTEAFF
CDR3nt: TGTGCCAGCTCACCACCTTCGTTGGACAGAATGAACACTGAAGCTTTCTTT

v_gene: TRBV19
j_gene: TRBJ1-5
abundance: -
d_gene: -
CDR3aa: CASRVVKERRTALWGQPQHF
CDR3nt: TGTGCCAGTAGGGTCGTAAAGGAACGCAGGACGGCCTTGTGGGGTCAGCCCCAGCATTTT

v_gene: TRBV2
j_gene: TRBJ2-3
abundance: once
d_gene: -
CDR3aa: CASSRLARGRGTDTQYF
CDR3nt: TGTGCCAGCAGCCGCTTGGCGCGGGGGCGGGGCACAGATACGCAGTATTTT

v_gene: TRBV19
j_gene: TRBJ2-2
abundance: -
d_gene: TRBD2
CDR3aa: CASSSWTSGATGELFF
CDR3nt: TGTGCCAGTAGTTCCTGGACTAGCGGGGCGACCGGGGAGCTGTTTTTT

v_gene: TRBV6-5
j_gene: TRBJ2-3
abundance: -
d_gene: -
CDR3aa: CASSYSPDQDTQYF
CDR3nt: TGTGCCAGCAGTTACTCCCCGGACCAAGATACGCAGTATTTT

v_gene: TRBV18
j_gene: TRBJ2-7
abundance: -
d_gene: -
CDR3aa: CASSPGTLYEQYF
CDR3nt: TGTGCCAGCTCACCAGGAACTCTCTACGAGCAGTACTTC

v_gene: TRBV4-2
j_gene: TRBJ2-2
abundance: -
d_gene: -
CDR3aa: CASSQEFANTGELFF
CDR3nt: TGTGCCAGCAGCCAAGAGTTTGCCAACACCGGGGAGCTGTTTTTT

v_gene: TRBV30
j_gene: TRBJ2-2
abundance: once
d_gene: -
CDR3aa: CAWRGTKKGGDTGELFF
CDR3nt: TGTGCCTGGAGGGGGACGAAAAAAGGAGGGGACACCGGGGAGCTGTTTTTT

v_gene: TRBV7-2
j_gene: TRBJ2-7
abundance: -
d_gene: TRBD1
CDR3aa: CASSFGTATFSYEQYF
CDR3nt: TGTGCCAGCAGCTTCGGGACAGCGACCTTCTCCTACGAGCAGTACTTC